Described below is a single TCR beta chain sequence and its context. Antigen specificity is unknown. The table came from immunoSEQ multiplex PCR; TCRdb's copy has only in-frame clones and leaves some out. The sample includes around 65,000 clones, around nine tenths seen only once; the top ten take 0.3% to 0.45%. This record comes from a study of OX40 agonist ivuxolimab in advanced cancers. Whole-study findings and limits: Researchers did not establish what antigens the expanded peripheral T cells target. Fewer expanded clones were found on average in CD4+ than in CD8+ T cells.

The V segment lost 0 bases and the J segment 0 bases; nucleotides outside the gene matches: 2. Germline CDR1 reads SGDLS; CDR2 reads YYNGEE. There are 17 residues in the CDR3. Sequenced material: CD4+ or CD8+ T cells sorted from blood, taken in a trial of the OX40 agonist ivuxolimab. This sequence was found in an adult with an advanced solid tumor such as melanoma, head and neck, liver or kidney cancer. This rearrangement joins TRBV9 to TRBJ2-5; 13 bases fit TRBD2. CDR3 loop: CASSVALAGGYQETQYF. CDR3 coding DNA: TGTGCCAGCAGCGTAGCACTAGCGGGGGGGTACCAAGAGACCCAGTACTTC.